Included here is one T cell receptor beta chain sequence, with context. Its antigen is unknown. One base away lies a much larger clone, so this may be a sequencing read error. It was with 32 V and 13 J primers that multiplex PCR amplified TCR beta CDR3. TCRdb independently ran MiXCR on the multiplex PCR reads; one entry per CDR3 protein. This sample yields tens of thousands of distinct CDR3 sequences, of which 28% are seen a single time; about 4% belongs to the top ten. Bulk tumor genomic DNA, 450 to 750 ng per sample, was the template. Spaced far apart, several biopsies were taken from each primary tumor during surgery. Before undergoing curative surgery, patients had newly diagnosed non-small cell lung cancer that was untreated. This sample stems from a study of immune heterogeneity within non-small cell lung tumors. The germline gives CDR1 LNHDA, CDR2 SQIVND (reference sequence). V lost 5 bases and J lost 7, with 15 bases in between. The CDR3 covers 15 residues.

Study outcomes and limitations: Multiple tumor sites within a patient showed recurrence of identical dominant CDR3 beta clonotypes; site-unique high-frequency clones were present as well.

The chain couples TRBV19 to TRBJ1-6; a weak D match, TRBD1 (5 bases). What was sequenced was lung tumor tissue. This receptor was obtained from a man aged 40-50 years with non-small cell lung cancer. The CDR3 loop is CASSLMDNRNSPLHF. The CDR3 coding sequence is TGTGCCAGTAGTCTCATGGACAACAGGAATTCACCCCTCCACTTT. The entire variable domain, with the rest obtained from reference TRBV19 and TRBJ1-6, is as follows: DGGITQSPKYLFRKEGQNVTLSCEQNLNHDAMYWYRQDPGQGLRLIYYSQIVNDFQKGDIAEGYSVSREKKESFPLTVTSAQKNPTAFYLCASSLMDNRNSPLHFGNGTRLTVT.